This T cell receptor (beta chain) was obtained from a study of blood T cells in healthy people across ages. Germline V gene sequence: CDR1 MNHEY, CDR2 SVGEGT. The CDR3 is 16 amino acids. Trimming shortened V by 3 bases and J by 2 bases, and 16 bases separated the two germline ends. Together with a sample-barcoded 5' primer, a J-beta primer mix was included in a second PCR lasting roughly 6 to 12 cycles. One entry per CDR3 protein, called by TCRdb with MiXCR from the 5' RACE reads. The table includes about 1.8 million distinct CDR3 sequences, roughly 50% detected once. There are a few counts of this clonotype.

J is TRBJ2-5 and V is TRBV6-2 or TRBV6-3; the D call may be TRBD1 or TRBD2 (7 bases each). This receptor was taken from a woman aged 40 to 50 in good health. The sequenced material came from blood. CDR3 residues: CASSYFRAGQQETQYF. CDR3 sequence (DNA): TGTGCCAGCAGTTATTTCCGAGCGGGACAGCAAGAGACCCAGTACTTC.